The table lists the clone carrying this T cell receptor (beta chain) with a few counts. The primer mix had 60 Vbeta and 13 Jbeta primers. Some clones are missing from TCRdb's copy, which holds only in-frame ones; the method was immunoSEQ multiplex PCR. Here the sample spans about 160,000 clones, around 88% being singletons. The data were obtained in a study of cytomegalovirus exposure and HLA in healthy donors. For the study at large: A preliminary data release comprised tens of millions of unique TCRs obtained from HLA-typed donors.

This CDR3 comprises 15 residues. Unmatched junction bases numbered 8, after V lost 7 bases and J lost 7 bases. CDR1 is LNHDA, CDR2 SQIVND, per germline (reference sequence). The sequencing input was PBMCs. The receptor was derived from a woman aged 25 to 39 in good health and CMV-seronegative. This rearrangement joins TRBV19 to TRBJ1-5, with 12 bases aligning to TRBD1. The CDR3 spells CASTAGDRGHQPQHF. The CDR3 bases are TGTGCCAGTACCGCCGGGGACAGGGGGCACCAGCCCCAGCATTTT.